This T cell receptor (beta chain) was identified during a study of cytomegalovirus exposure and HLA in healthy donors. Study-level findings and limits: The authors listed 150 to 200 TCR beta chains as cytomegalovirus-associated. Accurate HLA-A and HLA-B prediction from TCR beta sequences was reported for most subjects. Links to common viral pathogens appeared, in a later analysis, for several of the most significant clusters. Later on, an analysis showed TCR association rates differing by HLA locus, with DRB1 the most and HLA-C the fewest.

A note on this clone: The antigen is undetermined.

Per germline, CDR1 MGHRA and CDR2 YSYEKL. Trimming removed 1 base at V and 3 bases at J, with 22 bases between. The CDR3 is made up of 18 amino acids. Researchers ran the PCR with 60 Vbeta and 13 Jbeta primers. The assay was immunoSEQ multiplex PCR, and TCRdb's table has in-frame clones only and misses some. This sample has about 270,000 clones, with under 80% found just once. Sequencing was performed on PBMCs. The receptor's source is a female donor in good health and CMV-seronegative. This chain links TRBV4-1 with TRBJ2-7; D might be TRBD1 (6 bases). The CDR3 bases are TGCGCCAGCAGCCAAGTTTTTATCGAGGGGACAACCAACTACGAGCAGTACTTC. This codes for CASSQVFIEGTTNYEQYF.